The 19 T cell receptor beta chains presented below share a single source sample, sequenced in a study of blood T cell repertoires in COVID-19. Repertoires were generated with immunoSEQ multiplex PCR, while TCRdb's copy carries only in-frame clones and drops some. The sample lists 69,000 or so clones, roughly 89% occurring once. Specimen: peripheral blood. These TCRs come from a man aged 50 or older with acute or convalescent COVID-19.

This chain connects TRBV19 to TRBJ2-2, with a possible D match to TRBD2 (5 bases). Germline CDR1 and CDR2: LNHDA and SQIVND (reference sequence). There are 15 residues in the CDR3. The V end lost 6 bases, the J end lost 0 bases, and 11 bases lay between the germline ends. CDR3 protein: CASRRGASNTGELFF. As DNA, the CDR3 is TGTGCCAGTAGACGGGGAGCATCGAACACCGGGGAGCTGTTTTTT. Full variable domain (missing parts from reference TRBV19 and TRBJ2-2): DGGITQSPKYLFRKEGQNVTLSCEQNLNHDAMYWYRQDPGQGLRLIYYSQIVNDFQKGDIAEGYSVSREKKESFPLTVTSAQKNPTAFYLCASRRGASNTGELFFGEGSRLTVL.

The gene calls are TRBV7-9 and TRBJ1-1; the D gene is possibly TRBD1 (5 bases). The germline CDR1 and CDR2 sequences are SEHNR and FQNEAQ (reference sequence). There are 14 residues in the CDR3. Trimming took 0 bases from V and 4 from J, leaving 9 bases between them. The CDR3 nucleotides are TGTGCCAGCAGCTTAGCCCAGGGAGGCACTGAAGCTTTCTTT. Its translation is CASSLAQGGTEAFF.

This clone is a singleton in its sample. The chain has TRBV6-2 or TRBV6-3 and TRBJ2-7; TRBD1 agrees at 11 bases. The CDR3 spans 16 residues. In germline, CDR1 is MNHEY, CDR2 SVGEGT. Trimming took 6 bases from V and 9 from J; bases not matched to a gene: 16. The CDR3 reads CASSNPPGTGGKPQYF. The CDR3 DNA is TGTGCCAGCAGCAACCCCCCGGGGACAGGGGGAAAACCGCAGTACTTC.

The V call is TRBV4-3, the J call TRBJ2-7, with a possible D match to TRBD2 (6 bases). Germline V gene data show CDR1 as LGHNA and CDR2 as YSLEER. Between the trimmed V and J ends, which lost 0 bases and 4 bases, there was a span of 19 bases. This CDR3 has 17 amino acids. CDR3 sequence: CASSQDSFATGAYEQYF. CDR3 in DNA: TGCGCCAGCAGCCAAGATTCATTCGCAACGGGAGCTTACGAGCAGTACTTC.

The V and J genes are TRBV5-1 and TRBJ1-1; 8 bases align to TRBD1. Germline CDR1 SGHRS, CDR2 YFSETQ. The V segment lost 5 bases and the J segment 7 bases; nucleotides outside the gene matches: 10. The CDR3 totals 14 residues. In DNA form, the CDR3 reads TGCGCCAGCAGATTAGCCTTGGGACAGGTTGAAGCTTTCTTT. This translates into CASRLALGQVEAFF.

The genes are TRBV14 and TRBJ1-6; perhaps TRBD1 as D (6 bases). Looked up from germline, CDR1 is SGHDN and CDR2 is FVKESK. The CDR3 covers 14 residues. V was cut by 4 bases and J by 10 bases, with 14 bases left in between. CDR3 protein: CASSPEGRGSPLHF. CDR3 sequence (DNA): TGTGCCAGCAGCCCCGAGGGCAGGGGATCACCCCTCCACTTT. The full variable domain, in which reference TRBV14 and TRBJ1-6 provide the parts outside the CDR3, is EAGVTQFPSHSVIEKGQTVTLRCDPISGHDNLYWYRRVMGKEIKFLLHFVKESKQDESGMPNNRFLAERTGGTYSTLKVQPAELEDSGVYFCASSPEGRGSPLHFGNGTRLTVT.

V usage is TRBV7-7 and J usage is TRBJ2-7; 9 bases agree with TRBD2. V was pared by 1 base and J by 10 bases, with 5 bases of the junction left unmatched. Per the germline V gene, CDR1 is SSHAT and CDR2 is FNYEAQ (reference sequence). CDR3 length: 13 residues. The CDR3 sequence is CASSLETSGSQYF. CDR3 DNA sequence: TGTGCCAGCAGCTTAGAGACTAGCGGATCCCAGTACTTC.

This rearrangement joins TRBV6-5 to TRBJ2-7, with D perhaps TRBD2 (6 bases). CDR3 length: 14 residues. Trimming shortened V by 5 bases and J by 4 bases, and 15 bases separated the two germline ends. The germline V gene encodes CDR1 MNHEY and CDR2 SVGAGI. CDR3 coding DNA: TGTGCCAGCAGTCCTGGGACTGGAAGATACGAGCAGTACTTC. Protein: CASSPGTGRYEQYF.

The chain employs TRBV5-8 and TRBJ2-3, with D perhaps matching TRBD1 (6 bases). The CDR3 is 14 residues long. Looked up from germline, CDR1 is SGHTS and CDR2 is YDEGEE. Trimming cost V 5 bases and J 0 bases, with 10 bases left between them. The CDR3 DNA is TGTGCCAGCAGTTTTCAGGGGAGCACAGATACGCAGTATTTT. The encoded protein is CASSFQGSTDTQYF. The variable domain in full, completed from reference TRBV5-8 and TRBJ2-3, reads EAGVTQSPTHLIKTRGQQATLRCSPISGHTSVYWYQQALGLGLQFLLWYDEGEERNRGNFPPRFSGRQFPNYSSELNVNALELEDSALYLCASSFQGSTDTQYFGPGTRLTVL.

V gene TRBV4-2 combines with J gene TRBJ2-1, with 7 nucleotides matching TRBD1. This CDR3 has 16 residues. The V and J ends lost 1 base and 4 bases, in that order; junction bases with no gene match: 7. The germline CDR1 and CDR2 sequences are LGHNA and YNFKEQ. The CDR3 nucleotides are TGTGCCAGCAGCCAAGGGGTAGGGGGCTTTTACAATGAGCAGTTCTTC. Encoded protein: CASSQGVGGFYNEQFF.

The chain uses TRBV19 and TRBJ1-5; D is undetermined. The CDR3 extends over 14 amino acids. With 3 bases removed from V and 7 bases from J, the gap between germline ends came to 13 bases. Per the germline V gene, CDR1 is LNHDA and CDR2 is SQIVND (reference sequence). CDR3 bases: TGTGCCAGTAGTATCCCGGGATTAGGACAGCCCCAGCATTTT. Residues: CASSIPGLGQPQHF.

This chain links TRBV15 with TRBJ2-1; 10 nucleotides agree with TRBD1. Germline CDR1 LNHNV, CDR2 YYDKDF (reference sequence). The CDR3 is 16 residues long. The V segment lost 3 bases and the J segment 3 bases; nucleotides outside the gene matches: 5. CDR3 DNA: TGTGCCACCAGCAGGGGAGGACAGGGGGGCTACAATGAGCAGTTCTTC. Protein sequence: CATSRGGQGGYNEQFF.

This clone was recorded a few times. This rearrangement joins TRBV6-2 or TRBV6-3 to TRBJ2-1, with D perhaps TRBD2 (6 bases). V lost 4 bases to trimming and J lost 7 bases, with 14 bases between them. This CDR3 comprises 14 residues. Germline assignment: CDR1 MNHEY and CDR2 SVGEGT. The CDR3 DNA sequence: TGTGCCAGCAGTTTGCGGGATACGGAGAATGAGCAGTTCTTC. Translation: CASSLRDTENEQFF.

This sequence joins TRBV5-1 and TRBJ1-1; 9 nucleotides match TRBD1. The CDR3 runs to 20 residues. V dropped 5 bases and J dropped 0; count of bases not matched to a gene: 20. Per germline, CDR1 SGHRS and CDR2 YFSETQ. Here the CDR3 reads CASRFPGQGGSLIMNTEAFF. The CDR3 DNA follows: TGCGCCAGCAGATTTCCGGGACAGGGAGGGAGTTTAATTATGAACACTGAAGCTTTCTTT.

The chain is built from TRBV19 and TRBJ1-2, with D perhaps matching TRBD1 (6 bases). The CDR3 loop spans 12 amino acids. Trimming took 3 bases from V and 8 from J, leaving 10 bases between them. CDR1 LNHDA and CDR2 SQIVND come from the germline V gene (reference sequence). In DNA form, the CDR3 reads TGTGCCAGTAGTATGAACAGGGCGGGCTACACCTTC. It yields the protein CASSMNRAGYTF.

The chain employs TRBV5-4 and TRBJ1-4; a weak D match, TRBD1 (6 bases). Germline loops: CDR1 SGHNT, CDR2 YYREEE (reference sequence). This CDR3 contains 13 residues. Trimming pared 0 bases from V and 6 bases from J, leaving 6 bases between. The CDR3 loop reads CASSLGGHEKLFF. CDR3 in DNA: TGTGCCAGCAGCTTGGGGGGGCATGAAAAACTGTTTTTT.

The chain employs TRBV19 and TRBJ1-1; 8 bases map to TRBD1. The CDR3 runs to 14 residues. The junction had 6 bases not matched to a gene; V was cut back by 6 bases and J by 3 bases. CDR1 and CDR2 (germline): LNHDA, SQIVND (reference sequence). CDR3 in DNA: TGTGCCAGTAGCCGGACAGGGCAGGACACTGAAGCTTTCTTT. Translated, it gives CASSRTGQDTEAFF.

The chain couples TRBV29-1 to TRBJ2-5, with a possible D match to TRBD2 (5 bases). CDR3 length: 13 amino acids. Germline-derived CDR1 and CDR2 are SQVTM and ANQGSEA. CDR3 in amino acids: CSTGERIQETQYF. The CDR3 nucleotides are TGCAGTACCGGGGAGCGCATCCAAGAGACCCAGTACTTC.

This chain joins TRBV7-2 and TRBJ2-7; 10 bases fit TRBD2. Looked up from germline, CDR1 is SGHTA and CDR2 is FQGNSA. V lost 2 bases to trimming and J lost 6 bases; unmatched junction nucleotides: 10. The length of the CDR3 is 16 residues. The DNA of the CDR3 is TGTGCCAGCAGCTTATTACCTAGCGGGAGTACGGGCGAGCAGTACTTC. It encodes CASSLLPSGSTGEQYF.